The source of this T cell receptor (beta chain) is a study of shared clonotypes between healthy human individuals. Study-level background: Per-donor plates numbered three CD4 naive, three CD4 memory, two CD8 naive and one CD8 memory.

CDR1 and CDR2 from the germline V gene are LNHDA and SQIVND (reference sequence). There are 13 residues in the CDR3. J gave up 6 bases and V 6 bases, and 7 bases lay outside the gene matches. Sequencing was at deep level. Evenly divided among several immunoSEQ plates was the genomic DNA of each subset. In the study's own analysis: ImmunoSEQ yielded junction-only sequences lacking quality scores, so filtering differed. Assay used: immunoSEQ multiplex PCR; TCRdb lists only in-frame clones, some missing. V and J calls and clone size follow that table, whereas D and trimming were derived from the DNA. The sample shows roughly 1,600,000 clones, less than 99% of them seen only once.

This rearrangement joins TRBV19 to TRBJ1-2; TRBD1 matches at 7 bases. This TCR was sampled from a man aged 30-40 years in good health. The sequenced sample consisted of naive CD4+ T cells sorted from blood. Subset here: CD45RA+ positively selected. The CDR3 sequence is CASSVNRGNGYTF. In DNA form, the CDR3 reads TGTGCCAGTAGCGTGAACAGGGGAAATGGCTACACCTTC.